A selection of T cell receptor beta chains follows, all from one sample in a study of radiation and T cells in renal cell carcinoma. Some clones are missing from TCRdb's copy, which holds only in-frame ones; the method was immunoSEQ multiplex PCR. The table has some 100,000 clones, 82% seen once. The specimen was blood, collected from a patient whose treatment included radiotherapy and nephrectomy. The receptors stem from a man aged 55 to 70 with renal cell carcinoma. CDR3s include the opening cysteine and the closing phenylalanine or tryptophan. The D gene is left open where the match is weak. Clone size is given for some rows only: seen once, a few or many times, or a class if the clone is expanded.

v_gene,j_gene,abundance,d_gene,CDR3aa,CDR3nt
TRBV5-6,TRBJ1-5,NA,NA,CASSPGGGRQPQHF,TGTGCCAGCAGCCCCGGTGGGGGGAGGCAGCCCCAGCATTTT
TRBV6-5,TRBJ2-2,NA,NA,CASSRGPNTGELFF,TGTGCCAGCAGTCGGGGGCCTAACACCGGGGAGCTGTTTTTT
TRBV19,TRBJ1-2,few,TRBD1,CASSRGQLNYGYTF,TGTGCCAGTAGCCGGGGACAGCTTAACTATGGCTACACCTTC
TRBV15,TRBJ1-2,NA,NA,CATSREGGYTF,TGTGCCACCAGCAGAGAGGGGGGCTACACCTTC
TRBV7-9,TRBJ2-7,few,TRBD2,CASSPNPSGGSLYEQYF,TGTGCCAGCAGCCCCAACCCTAGCGGGGGTTCCCTCTACGAGCAGTACTTC
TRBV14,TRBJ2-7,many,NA,CFLASSYEQYF,TGCTTCCTAGCGTCCTCCTACGAGCAGTACTTC
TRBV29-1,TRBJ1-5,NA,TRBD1,CSASGQGPWNQPQHF,TGCAGCGCTAGTGGACAGGGTCCTTGGAATCAGCCCCAGCATTTT
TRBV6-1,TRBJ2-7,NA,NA,CASLGYVQNEQYF,TGTGCCAGCCTAGGATACGTCCAGAACGAGCAGTACTTC
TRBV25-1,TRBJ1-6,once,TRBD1,CASSPGTGYRNSPLHF,TGTGCCAGCAGTCCCGGGACAGGGTACCGCAATTCACCCCTCCACTTT
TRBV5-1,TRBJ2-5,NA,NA,CASSLVGEVETQYF,TGCGCCAGCAGCTTGGTAGGGGAGGTGGAGACCCAGTACTTC
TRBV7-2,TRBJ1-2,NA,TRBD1,CASSLEGTGYYGYTF,TGTGCCAGCAGCTTAGAGGGGACAGGGTACTATGGCTACACCTTC
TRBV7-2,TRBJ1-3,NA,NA,CASSLLLSGNTIYF,TGTGCCAGCAGCTTGTTGCTCTCTGGAAACACCATATATTTT